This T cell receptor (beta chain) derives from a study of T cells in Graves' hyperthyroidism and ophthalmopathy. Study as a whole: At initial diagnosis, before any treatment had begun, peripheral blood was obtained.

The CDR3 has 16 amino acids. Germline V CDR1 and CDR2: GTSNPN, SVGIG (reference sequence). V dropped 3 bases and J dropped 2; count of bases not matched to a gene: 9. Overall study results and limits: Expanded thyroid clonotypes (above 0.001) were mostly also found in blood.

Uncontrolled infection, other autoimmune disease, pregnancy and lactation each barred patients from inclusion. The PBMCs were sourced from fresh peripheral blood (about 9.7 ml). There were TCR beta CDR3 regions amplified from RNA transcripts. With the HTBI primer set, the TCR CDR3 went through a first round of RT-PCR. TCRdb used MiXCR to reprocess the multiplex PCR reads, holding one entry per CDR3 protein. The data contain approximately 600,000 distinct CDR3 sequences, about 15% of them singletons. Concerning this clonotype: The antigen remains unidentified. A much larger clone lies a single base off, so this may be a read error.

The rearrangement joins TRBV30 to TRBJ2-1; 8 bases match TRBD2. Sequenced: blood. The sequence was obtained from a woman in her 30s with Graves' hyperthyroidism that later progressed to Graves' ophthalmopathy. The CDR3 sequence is CAWRDLAGGAYNEQFF. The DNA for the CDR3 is TGTGCCTGGAGAGACCTAGCGGGCGGAGCCTACAATGAGCAGTTCTTC.